These 27 T cell receptor beta chains share one sample of origin, sequenced in a study of shared clonotypes between healthy human individuals. Libraries were prepared by immunoSEQ multiplex PCR; TCRdb keeps only in-frame clonotypes and omits some of them. The sample carries 2 million to 3 million clones, 90% to 95% recorded once. Specimen: naive CD4+ T cells from PBMCs. Subset reported: CD45RA+ positively selected. The receptor source for this set is a man aged 18 to 29 in good health. Some clones in this sample may be carry-over from other donors' samples.

The chain joins TRBV6-6 to TRBJ2-1; 11 nucleotides match TRBD2. Germline trimming cut 4 bases from V and 9 bases from J; bases unmatched to any gene: 11. Germline values: CDR1 MNHNY, CDR2 SVGAGI (reference sequence). This CDR3 comprises 16 residues. CDR3 DNA: TGTGCCAGCAGTTCGCCTAGCGGGAGGACTAGCGTTGAGCAGTTCTTC. Its translation is CASSSPSGRTSVEQFF.

Concerning this clone itself: An end of the junction differs from the germline gene, which may be a read error. This chain uses TRBV20-1 with TRBJ2-5, with 8 bases fitting TRBD1. Germline V CDR1 and CDR2: DFQATT, SNEGSKA (reference sequence). The CDR3 sequence is 11 residues long. CDR3 residues: CSAVTGGRRDF. The CDR3 DNA is TGCAGTGCTGTAACAGGGGGAAGGCGGGACTTC.

The chain carries TRBV19 and TRBJ1-4, with D possibly matching TRBD1 (6 bases). V was clipped by 0 bases and J by 1 base, with 18 bases between them. The CDR3 runs 19 residues. Germline lookup yields CDR1 LNHDA and CDR2 SQIVND (reference sequence). The CDR3 protein is CASSIEASFRGGTNEKLFF. The CDR3 nucleotides are TGTGCCAGTAGTATAGAGGCGTCGTTCAGGGGTGGAACTAATGAAAAACTGTTTTTT.

This chain links TRBV6-1 with TRBJ1-2; the D gene is possibly TRBD1 (6 bases). The CDR3 loop spans 16 amino acids. Trimming shortened V by 1 base and J by 8 bases, and 20 bases separated the two germline ends. Germline V gene data show CDR1 as MNHNS and CDR2 as SASEGT. For the CDR3, the DNA is TGTGCCAGCAGTGAAGGTTCATCGATAGGGGGTCGCGGCTACACCTTC. Protein: CASSEGSSIGGRGYTF.

The chain employs TRBV11-3 and TRBJ2-5, with 8 bases identical to TRBD2. The CDR3 is 15 residues long. Germline values: CDR1 SGHNT, CDR2 YENEEA. After removal of 3 bases from V and 4 bases from J, the junction contained 7 bases not matched to a gene. The CDR3 sequence: CASSLSTGRGETQYF. CDR3 coding DNA: TGTGCCAGCAGCTTGTCCACCGGGAGGGGAGAGACCCAGTACTTC.

The chain has TRBV18 and TRBJ1-5; the D gene is possibly TRBD1 (5 bases). Germline V gives CDR1 KGHSH, CDR2 LQKENI. The CDR3 covers 16 residues. V lost 3 bases and J lost 4, with 16 bases in between. The CDR3 loop reads CASSPQGSAGNQPQHF. CDR3 nucleotide sequence: TGTGCCAGCTCACCCCAAGGGTCGGCAGGGAATCAGCCCCAGCATTTT. Drawing the rest from reference TRBV18 and TRBJ1-5, the complete variable domain is NAGVMQNPRHLVRRRGQEARLRCSPMKGHSHVYWYRQLPEEGLKFMVYLQKENIIDESGMPKERFSAEFPKEGPSILRIQQVVRGDSAAYFCASSPQGSAGNQPQHFGDGTRLSIL.

The chain recombines TRBV27 with TRBJ1-1; 7 bases agree with TRBD1. J gave up 0 bases and V 5 bases, and 6 bases lay outside the gene matches. Germline loops: CDR1 MNHEY, CDR2 SMNVEV (reference sequence). The CDR3 has 15 amino acids. Written as DNA, the CDR3 is TGTGCCAGCAGTAGGGGACAGACTATGAACACTGAAGCTTTCTTT. Amino acid sequence: CASSRGQTMNTEAFF.

Comments on this clone: At the DNA level, this CDR3 is encoded by other sequences in the same sample as well. The chain carries TRBV28 and TRBJ2-7; D is unresolved. V was clipped by 4 bases and J by 0 bases, with 7 bases between them. The germline CDR1 and CDR2 sequences are MDHEN and SYDVKM. The CDR3 contains 13 residues. The chain's CDR3 is CASSSDPSYEQYF. The CDR3 bases are TGTGCCAGCAGTTCAGATCCCTCCTACGAGCAGTACTTC.

The rearrangement uses TRBV7-2 and TRBJ2-1, with 9 bases that match TRBD2. CDR1 and CDR2 from the germline V gene are SGHTA and FQGNSA. After removal of 4 bases from V and 5 bases from J, the junction contained 6 bases not matched to a gene. This CDR3 has 15 amino acids. CDR3 residues: CASSSPTSGHNEQFF. DNA of the CDR3: TGTGCCAGCAGCTCCCCGACTAGCGGACACAATGAGCAGTTCTTC.

In its sample, this clone was seen once. The chain couples TRBV5-1 to TRBJ2-1; a possible D gene is TRBD1 (6 bases). The CDR3 runs 12 residues. The V gene's germline CDR1 is SGHRS and CDR2 YFSETQ. Trimming left V 4 bases short and J 9 bases short, with 11 bases between. CDR3 DNA sequence: TGCGCCAGCAGCCCACGGACAGCTGAGCAGTTCTTC. It codes for CASSPRTAEQFF.

This chain connects TRBV18 to TRBJ1-1, with D possibly TRBD1 on 5 matching bases. The CDR3 totals 15 residues. Germline V CDR1 and CDR2: KGHSH, LQKENI. V dropped 0 bases and J dropped 4 bases, with 12 bases sitting between them. The DNA of the CDR3 is TGTGCCAGCTCACCACCCTCGGGGGGTTCCACTGAAGCTTTCTTT. Its translation: CASSPPSGGSTEAFF.

V is TRBV10-3 and J is TRBJ2-2, with 13 nucleotides matching TRBD2. Germline values: CDR1 ENHRY, CDR2 SYGVKD. The CDR3 has 15 residues. V lost 4 bases and J lost 6; bases outside the gene matches: 2. CDR3 sequence reads: CAISGTSGGAGELFF. CDR3 DNA sequence: TGTGCCATCAGTGGGACTAGCGGGGGTGCCGGGGAGCTGTTTTTT.

As regards this clone: This specimen includes other DNA sequences encoding the same CDR3. The chain links TRBV18 to TRBJ1-3, with TRBD1 as a possible D gene (5 bases). Trimming cost V 0 bases and J 0 bases, with 6 bases left between them. Looked up from germline, CDR1 is KGHSH and CDR2 is LQKENI. The CDR3 extends over 15 amino acids. CDR3 protein: CASSPPTDSGNTIYF. The CDR3, as DNA: TGTGCCAGCTCACCACCGACAGACTCTGGAAACACCATATATTTT.

The chain combines TRBV5-5 with TRBJ1-2; possible D gene TRBD1, 5 bases. The CDR3 is 14 amino acids. Germline assignment: CDR1 SGHKS and CDR2 YYEKEE (reference sequence). V dropped 4 bases and J dropped 1 base, with 11 bases sitting between them. CDR3 DNA: TGTGCCAGCAGCCTACAGGACTTTAACTATGGCTACACCTTC. This codes for CASSLQDFNYGYTF.

This chain joins TRBV5-6 and TRBJ2-2; 13 bases agree with TRBD2. The CDR3 sequence is 16 residues long. Germline V gene data show CDR1 as SGHDT and CDR2 as YYEEEE. Trimming took 4 bases from V and 3 from J; bases not matched to a gene: 3. Here the CDR3 DNA reads TGTGCCAGCAGCCAGACTAGCGGGGGGTACACCGGGGAGCTGTTTTTT. As protein: CASSQTSGGYTGELFF.

The chain links TRBV28 to TRBJ2-4, with TRBD2 identical over 13 bases. The V segment lost 3 bases and the J segment 4 bases; nucleotides outside the gene matches: 12. There are 19 residues in the CDR3. Germline V lookup: CDR1 MDHEN, CDR2 SYDVKM. Written as DNA, the CDR3 is TGTGCCAGCAGTTTCCGTAACTTCAAACTAGCGGGGGGGAAAAACATTCAGTACTTC. Protein sequence: CASSFRNFKLAGGKNIQYF.

The chain carries TRBV7-8 and TRBJ1-1; 9 nucleotides line up with TRBD1. This CDR3 spans 15 amino acids. Germline lookup yields CDR1 SGHVS and CDR2 FQNEAQ. V lost 5 bases to trimming and J lost 6 bases; unmatched junction nucleotides: 10. CDR3 DNA: TGTGCCAGCAGCACACACAGGGGGCGCCCGGCTGAAGCTTTCTTT. Residues: CASSTHRGRPAEAFF. The whole variable domain, filled in from reference TRBV7-8 and TRBJ1-1, reads GAGVSQSPRYKVAKRGQDVALRCDPISGHVSLFWYQQALGQGPEFLTYFQNEAQLDKSGLPSDRFFAERPEGSVSTLKIQRTQQEDSAVYLCASSTHRGRPAEAFFGQGTRLTVV.

This chain links TRBV27 with TRBJ2-4, with 10 bases aligning to TRBD1. Germline V gene sequence: CDR1 MNHEY, CDR2 SMNVEV (reference sequence). V shed 3 bases, J shed 6 bases, and the junction held 5 bases outside the gene matches. The CDR3 extends over 15 amino acids. The CDR3 DNA reads as TGTGCCAGCAGTTTTGTGAGGGACAGGGGAAACATTCAGTACTTC. This codes for CASSFVRDRGNIQYF.

This rearrangement joins TRBV6-1 to TRBJ1-2; no reliable D call. V was cut by 4 bases and J by 8 bases, with 14 bases left in between. The CDR3 spans 13 residues. CDR1 MNHNS and CDR2 SASEGT come from the germline V gene. The CDR3 sequence: CASSVWSEEGYTF. The DNA for the CDR3 is TGTGCCAGCAGTGTCTGGAGCGAGGAAGGCTACACCTTC.

The chain combines TRBV28 with TRBJ2-7; 9 nucleotides line up with TRBD2. The CDR3 contains 16 residues. Germline loops: CDR1 MDHEN, CDR2 SYDVKM. V lost 6 bases and J lost 9; bases outside the gene matches: 18. The CDR3 reads CASRKDSGSSLFGQYF. CDR3 DNA sequence: TGTGCCAGCAGGAAAGATAGCGGGAGTTCCCTATTCGGGCAGTACTTC.

The rearrangement uses TRBV11-2 and TRBJ1-4; possible D gene TRBD1, 6 bases. The germline V gene has CDR1 SGHAT and CDR2 FQNNGV. Trimming took off 5 bases at V and 7 bases at J, with 17 bases between the two ends. The length of the CDR3 is 15 residues. For the CDR3, the DNA is TGTGCCAGCAGCCAACGGACAGCGGGCGGTGAAAAACTGTTTTTT. Its protein is CASSQRTAGGEKLFF.

V is TRBV7-2 and J is TRBJ1-1; TRBD1 is a possible D gene (6 bases). Germline values: CDR1 SGHTA, CDR2 FQGNSA. The CDR3 runs 14 residues. V lost 4 bases to trimming and J lost 4 bases, with 13 bases between them. In DNA form, the CDR3 reads TGTGCCAGCAGCTCCTTAGGGGGGTTCACTGAAGCTTTCTTT. Residues: CASSSLGGFTEAFF.

The gene calls are TRBV2 and TRBJ1-4, with D hard to call. CDR1 and CDR2 from the germline V gene are SNHLY and FYNNEI. V was cut by 5 bases and J by 8 bases, with 12 bases left in between. This CDR3 contains 13 residues. CDR3 DNA sequence: TGTGCCAGCAGTTTCCGGCGACCGGAAAAACTGTTTTTT. It codes for CASSFRRPEKLFF.

As regards this clone: The same CDR3 also results from other DNA sequences found in this sample. The V and J genes are TRBV28 and TRBJ2-7; the D is unclear. Germline V lookup: CDR1 MDHEN, CDR2 SYDVKM. With 5 bases removed from V and 3 bases from J, the gap between germline ends came to 5 bases. The CDR3 is 11 residues long. The CDR3: CASSVSYEQYF. The CDR3 DNA reads TGTGCCAGCAGTGTCAGCTACGAGCAGTACTTC.

The genes are TRBV5-1 and TRBJ2-7; D is unresolved. V dropped 0 bases and J dropped 5 bases, with 9 bases sitting between them. CDR3 length equals 13 residues. CDR1 is SGHRS and CDR2 is YFSETQ in the germline V gene. CDR3 DNA sequence: TGCGCCAGCAGCTTGGGTGAGTCGGACGAGCAGTACTTC. This codes for CASSLGESDEQYF.

This chain joins TRBV28 and TRBJ2-2, with no clear D. Germline V gene sequence: CDR1 MDHEN, CDR2 SYDVKM. CDR3 length equals 17 residues. V dropped 4 bases and J dropped 0 bases, with 15 bases sitting between them. CDR3: CASSSKPTDANTGELFF. The CDR3 DNA reads as TGTGCCAGCAGTTCGAAACCGACGGATGCGAACACCGGGGAGCTGTTTTTT.

On this clone itself: The sample holds other DNA sequences that translate to the same CDR3. V and J are TRBV18 and TRBJ1-1; possible D gene TRBD1, 6 bases. CDR3 length equals 14 residues. Between the trimmed V and J ends, which lost 3 bases and 0 bases, there was a span of 8 bases. Germline CDR1 KGHSH, CDR2 LQKENI. The CDR3 sequence: CASSPRTVNTEAFF. CDR3 sequence (DNA): TGTGCCAGCTCACCCCGGACAGTGAACACTGAAGCTTTCTTT.